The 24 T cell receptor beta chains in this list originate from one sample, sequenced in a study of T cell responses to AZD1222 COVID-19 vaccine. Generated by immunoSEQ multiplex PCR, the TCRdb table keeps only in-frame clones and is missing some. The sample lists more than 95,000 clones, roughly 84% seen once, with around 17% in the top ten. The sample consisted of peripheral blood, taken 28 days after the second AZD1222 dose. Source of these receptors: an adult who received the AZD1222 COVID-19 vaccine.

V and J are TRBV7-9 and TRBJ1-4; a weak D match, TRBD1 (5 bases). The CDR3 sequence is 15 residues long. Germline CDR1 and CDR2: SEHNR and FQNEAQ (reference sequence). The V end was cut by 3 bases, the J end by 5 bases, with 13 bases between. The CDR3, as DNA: TGTGCCAGCAGCTTTGTACAAGGGGTAAATGAAAAACTGTTTTTT. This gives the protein CASSFVQGVNEKLFF. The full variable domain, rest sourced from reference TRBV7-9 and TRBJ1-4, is DTGVSQNPRHKITKRGQNVTFRCDPISEHNRLYWYRQTLGQGPEFLTYFQNEAQLEKSRLLSDRFSAERPKGSFSTLEIQRTEQGDSAMYLCASSFVQGVNEKLFFGSGTQLSVL.

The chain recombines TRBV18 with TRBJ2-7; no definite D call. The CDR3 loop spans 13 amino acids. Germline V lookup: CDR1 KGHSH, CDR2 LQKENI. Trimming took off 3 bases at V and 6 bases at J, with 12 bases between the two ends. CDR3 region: CASSPLEPPEQYF. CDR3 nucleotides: TGTGCCAGCTCACCCCTTGAGCCTCCCGAGCAGTACTTC. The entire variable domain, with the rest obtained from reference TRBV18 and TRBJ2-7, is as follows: NAGVMQNPRHLVRRRGQEARLRCSPMKGHSHVYWYRQLPEEGLKFMVYLQKENIIDESGMPKERFSAEFPKEGPSILRIQQVVRGDSAAYFCASSPLEPPEQYFGPGTRLTVT.

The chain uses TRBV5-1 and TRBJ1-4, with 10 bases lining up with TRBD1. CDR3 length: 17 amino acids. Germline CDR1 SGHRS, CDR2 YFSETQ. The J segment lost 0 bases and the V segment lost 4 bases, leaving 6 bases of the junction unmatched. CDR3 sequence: CASSRQGALATNEKLFF. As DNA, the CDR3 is TGCGCCAGCAGCCGACAGGGGGCTCTGGCAACTAATGAAAAACTGTTTTTT.

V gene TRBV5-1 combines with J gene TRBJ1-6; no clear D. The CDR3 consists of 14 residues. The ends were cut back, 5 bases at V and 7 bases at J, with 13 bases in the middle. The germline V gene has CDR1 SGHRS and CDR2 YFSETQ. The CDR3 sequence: CASRTDLGNSPLHF. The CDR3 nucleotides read TGCGCCAGCAGGACGGACTTGGGGAATTCACCCCTCCACTTT.

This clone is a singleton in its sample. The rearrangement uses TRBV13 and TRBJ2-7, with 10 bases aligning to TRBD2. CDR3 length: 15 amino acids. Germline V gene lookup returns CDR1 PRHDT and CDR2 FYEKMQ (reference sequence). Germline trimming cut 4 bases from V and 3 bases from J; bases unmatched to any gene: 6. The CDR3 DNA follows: TGTGCCAGCAGCTCATCCGGGACTAGCGACTACGAGCAGTACTTC. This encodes CASSSSGTSDYEQYF. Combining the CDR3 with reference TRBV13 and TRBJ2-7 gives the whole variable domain AAGVIQSPRHLIKEKRETATLKCYPIPRHDTVYWYQQGPGQDPQFLISFYEKMQSDKGSIPDRFSAQQFSDYHSELNMSSLELGDSALYFCASSSSGTSDYEQYFGPGTRLTVT.

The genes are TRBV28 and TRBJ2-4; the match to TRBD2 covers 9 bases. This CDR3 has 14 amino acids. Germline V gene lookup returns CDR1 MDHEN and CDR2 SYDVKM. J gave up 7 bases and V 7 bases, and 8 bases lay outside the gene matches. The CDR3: CASTLAGTSNIQYF. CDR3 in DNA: TGTGCCAGCACCCTAGCGGGGACATCGAACATTCAGTACTTC. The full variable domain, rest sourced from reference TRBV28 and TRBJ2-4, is DVKVTQSSRYLVKRTGEKVFLECVQDMDHENMFWYRQDPGLGLRLIYFSYDVKMKEKGDIPEGYSVSREKKERFSLILESASTNQTSMYLCASTLAGTSNIQYFGAGTRLSVL.

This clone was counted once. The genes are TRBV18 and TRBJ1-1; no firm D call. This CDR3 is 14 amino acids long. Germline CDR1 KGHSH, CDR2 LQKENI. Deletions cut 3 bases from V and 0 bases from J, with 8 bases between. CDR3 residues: CASSPTVMNTEAFF. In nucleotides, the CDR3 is TGTGCCAGCTCACCCACCGTCATGAACACTGAAGCTTTCTTT.

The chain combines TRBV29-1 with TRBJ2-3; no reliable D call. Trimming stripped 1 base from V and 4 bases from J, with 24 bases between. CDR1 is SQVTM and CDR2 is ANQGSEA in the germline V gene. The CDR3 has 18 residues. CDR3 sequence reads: CSVEAFYLSRDFADTQYF. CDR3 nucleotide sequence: TGCAGCGTTGAAGCTTTTTATCTGAGTAGAGACTTTGCAGATACGCAGTATTTT.

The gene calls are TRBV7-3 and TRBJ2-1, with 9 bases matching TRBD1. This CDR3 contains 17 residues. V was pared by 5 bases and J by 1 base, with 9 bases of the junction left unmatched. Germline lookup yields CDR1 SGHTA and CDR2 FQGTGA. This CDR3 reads CASSGGGTGRSYNEQFF. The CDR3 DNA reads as TGTGCCAGCAGCGGGGGAGGGACAGGGAGGTCCTACAATGAGCAGTTCTTC. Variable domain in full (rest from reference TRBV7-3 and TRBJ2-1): GAGVSQTPSNKVTEKGKYVELRCDPISGHTALYWYRQSLGQGPEFLIYFQGTGAADDSGLPNDRFFAVRPEGSVSTLKIQRTERGDSAVYLCASSGGGTGRSYNEQFFGPGTRLTVL.

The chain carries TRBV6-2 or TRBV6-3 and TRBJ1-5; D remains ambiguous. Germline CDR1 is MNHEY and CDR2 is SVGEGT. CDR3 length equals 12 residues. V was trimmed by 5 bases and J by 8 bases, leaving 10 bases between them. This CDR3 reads CASSDGFEPQHF. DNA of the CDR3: TGTGCCAGCAGTGATGGGTTTGAGCCCCAGCATTTT.

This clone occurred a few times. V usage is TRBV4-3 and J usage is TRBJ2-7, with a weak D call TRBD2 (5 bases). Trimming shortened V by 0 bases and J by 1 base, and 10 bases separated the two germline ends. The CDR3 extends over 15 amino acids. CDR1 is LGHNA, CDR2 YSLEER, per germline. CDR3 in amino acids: CASSQDVGRSYEQYF. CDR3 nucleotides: TGCGCCAGCAGCCAAGATGTAGGGAGATCCTACGAGCAGTACTTC.

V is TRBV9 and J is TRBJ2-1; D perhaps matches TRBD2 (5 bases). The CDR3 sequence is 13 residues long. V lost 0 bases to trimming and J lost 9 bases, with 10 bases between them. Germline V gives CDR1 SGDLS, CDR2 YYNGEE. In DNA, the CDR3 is TGTGCCAGCAGCGTAGAATTTGCGGGTGAGCAGTTCTTC. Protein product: CASSVEFAGEQFF.

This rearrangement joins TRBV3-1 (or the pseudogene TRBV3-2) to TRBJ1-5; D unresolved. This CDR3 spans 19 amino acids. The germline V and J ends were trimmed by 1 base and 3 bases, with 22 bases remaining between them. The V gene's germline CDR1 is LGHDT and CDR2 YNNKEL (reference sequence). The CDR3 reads CASSQGVGRINPLNQPQHF. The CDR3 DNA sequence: TGTGCCAGCAGCCAAGGTGTCGGCAGGATCAACCCCCTCAATCAGCCCCAGCATTTT.

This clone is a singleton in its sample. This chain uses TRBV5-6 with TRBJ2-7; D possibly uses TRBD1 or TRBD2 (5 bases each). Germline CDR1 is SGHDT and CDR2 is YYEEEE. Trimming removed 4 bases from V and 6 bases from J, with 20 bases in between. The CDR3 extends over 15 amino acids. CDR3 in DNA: TGTGCCAGCAGCAGAAGACCCGAGGGGCGACCCGAGCAGTACTTC. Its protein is CASSRRPEGRPEQYF. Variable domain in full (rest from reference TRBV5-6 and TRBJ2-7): DAGVTQSPTHLIKTRGQQVTLRCSPKSGHDTVSWYQQALGQGPQFIFQYYEEEERQRGNFPDRFSGHQFPNYSSELNVNALLLGDSALYLCASSRRPEGRPEQYFGPGTRLTVT.

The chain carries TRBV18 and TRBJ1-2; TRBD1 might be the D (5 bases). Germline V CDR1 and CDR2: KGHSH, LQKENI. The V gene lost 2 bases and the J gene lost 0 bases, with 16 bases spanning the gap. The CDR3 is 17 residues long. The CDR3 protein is CASSPTGPRGANYGYTF. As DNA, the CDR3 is TGTGCCAGCTCACCAACAGGCCCTAGGGGAGCTAACTATGGCTACACCTTC.

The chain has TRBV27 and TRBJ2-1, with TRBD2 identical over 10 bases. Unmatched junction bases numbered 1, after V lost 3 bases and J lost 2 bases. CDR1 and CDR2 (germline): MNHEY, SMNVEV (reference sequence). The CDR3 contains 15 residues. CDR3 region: CASSFSGRPYNEQFF. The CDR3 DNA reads TGTGCCAGCAGTTTTAGCGGGAGGCCCTACAATGAGCAGTTCTTC.

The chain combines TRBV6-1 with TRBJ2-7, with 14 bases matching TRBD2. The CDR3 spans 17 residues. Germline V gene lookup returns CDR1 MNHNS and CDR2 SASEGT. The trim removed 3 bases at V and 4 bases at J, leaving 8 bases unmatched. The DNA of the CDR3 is TGTGCCAGCAGTGAGGGACTAGCGGGAGCCTCTGTTTACGAGCAGTACTTC. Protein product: CASSEGLAGASVYEQYF.

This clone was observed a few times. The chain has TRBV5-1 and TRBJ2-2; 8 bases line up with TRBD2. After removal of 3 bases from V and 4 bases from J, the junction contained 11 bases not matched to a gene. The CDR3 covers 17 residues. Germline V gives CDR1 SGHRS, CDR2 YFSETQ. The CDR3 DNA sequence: TGCGCCAGCAGCTCGAAGGGACTAGAGCTACCCACCGGGGAGCTGTTTTTT. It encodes CASSSKGLELPTGELFF.

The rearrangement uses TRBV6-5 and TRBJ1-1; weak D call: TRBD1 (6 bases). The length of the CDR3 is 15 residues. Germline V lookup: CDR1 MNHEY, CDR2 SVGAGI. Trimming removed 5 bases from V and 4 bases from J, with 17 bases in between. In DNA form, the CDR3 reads TGTGCCAGCAGTACCCGGCCAGGGGACGGCACTGAAGCTTTCTTT. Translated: CASSTRPGDGTEAFF.

The CDR3 sequence is CASSFQAGSTEAFF. DNA of the CDR3: TGTGCCAGCAGTTTTCAGGCCGGGAGCACTGAAGCTTTCTTT. J is TRBJ1-1 and V is TRBV27; D ambiguous. V gave up 3 bases and J gave up 4 bases, with 12 bases separating them. The CDR3 is 14 amino acids. Germline V gene lookup returns CDR1 MNHEY and CDR2 SMNVEV (reference sequence).

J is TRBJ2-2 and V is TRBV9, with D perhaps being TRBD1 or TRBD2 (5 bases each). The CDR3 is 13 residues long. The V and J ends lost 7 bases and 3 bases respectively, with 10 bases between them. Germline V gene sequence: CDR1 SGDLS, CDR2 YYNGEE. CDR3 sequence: CASEGPYTGELFF. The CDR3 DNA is TGTGCCAGCGAGGGGCCTTACACCGGGGAGCTGTTTTTT.

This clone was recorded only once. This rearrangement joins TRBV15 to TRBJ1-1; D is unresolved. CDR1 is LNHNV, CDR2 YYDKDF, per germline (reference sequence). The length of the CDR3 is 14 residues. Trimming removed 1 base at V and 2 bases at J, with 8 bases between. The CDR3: CATSRVADNTEAFF. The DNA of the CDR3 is TGTGCCACCAGCAGAGTTGCCGATAACACTGAAGCTTTCTTT.

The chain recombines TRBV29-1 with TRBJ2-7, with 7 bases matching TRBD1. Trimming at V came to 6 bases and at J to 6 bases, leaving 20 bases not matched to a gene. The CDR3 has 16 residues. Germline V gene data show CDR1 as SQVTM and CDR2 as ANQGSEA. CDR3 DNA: TGCAGCGTCCAAAAAGTGACAGGGATAGGTTCAGGCGAGCAGTACTTC. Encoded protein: CSVQKVTGIGSGEQYF.

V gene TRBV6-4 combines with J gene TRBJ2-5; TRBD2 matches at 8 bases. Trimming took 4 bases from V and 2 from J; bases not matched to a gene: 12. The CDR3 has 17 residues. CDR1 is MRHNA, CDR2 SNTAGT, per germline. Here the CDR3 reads CASSGREAGEGQETQYF. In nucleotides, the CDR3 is TGTGCCAGCAGTGGGAGAGAAGCGGGAGAGGGGCAAGAGACCCAGTACTTC.